Reported below is one T cell receptor beta chain. Its antigen remains undetermined. A read error may produce the germline difference seen at one junction end. The data belong to a study of blood T cell repertoires in COVID-19 (dated by TCRdb to the early 2020s). A note on the overall study: The collaborator samples originated in the United States, Italy and Spain and spanned the acute and convalescent phases of COVID-19. The prospective study material was composed of cDNA or gDNA derived from T cells, B-cell-depleted T cells, or PBMCs. Sample metadata almost always included a de-identified subject ID, COVID-19 status, age in years and sex. The dataset comprised deeply sampled blood TCRbeta repertoires from subjects exposed to, actively infected with, or recovered from COVID-19. The repertoires were made available in a free public database intended to serve as a resource for research on the immune response to SARS-CoV-2. Samples were obtained from the ongoing ImmuneRACE study (first 160 participants) and from over 1,000 subjects provided by 6 global collaborators. Where HLA class I and class II types were available, the types were taken from metadata supplied by the sample provider, not from assay-based typing. Study-level results and caveats: The amount of clinical and demographic metadata varied by source and participant and was provided uncurated.

The immunoSEQ Assay, a bias-controlled multiplex PCR, was used to amplify TCRbeta CDR3 regions from genomic DNA. On the authors' methods: Nucleated cell counts per sample were estimated from amplification of reference gene primers within the assay. Sequence reads were collapsed and filtered to measure the absolute abundance of every unique TCRbeta CDR3 rearrangement. For each sample, productive Simpson clonality was calculated as the square root of Simpson's diversity index across productive rearrangements. TCRdb mirrors the immuneACCESS table, restricted to in-frame sequences. Some clones are absent from its copies; in checked studies, under half trace to an unresolved V gene, and the reason for the others is unknown. V, J and clone size are taken as reported in that table, and D and trimming were inferred from the DNA itself. This sample is represented by some 190,000 clones; roughly four fifths of them were singletons. Less than 6.5% of the sample comes from the top ten.

Each collaborating institution followed its own protocols to collect whole blood in K2EDTA tubes. For TCRbeta analysis, collaborators shipped samples in one of three forms: frozen whole blood, isolated PBMCs, or DNA extracted from either of those sample types. The sequenced material came from peripheral blood. The TCR comes from a woman in her 70s with active or convalescent COVID-19.

The CDR3 in this case is CASSPHTSDLSYSEQFF. The DNA sequence is given as TGTGCCAGCAGTCCCCACACTAGCGATCTCTCCTACAGTGAGCAGTTCTTC. The V gene is TRBV7-9 and the J gene is TRBJ2-1; TRBD2 matches 7 bases in the middle. The germline V gene (reference sequence) yields SEHNR for CDR1 and FQNEAQ for CDR2. Spanning cysteine to phenylalanine, the CDR3 consists of 17 amino acids. Only CDR3 DNA remains: 51 bases, in frame from the first base.